This TCR beta chain stems from a study of OX40 agonist ivuxolimab in advanced cancers. The CDR3 length is 13 residues. Deletions cut 7 bases from V and 2 bases from J, with 8 bases between. Germline CDR1 and CDR2: MNHEY and SVGAGI. The repertoire was sequenced with immunoSEQ multiplex PCR; TCRdb's copy has only in-frame clones and lacks some. The data hold about 91,000 clones, with 85% to 90% observed a single time. The chain recombines TRBV6-5 with TRBJ1-4; D remains unclear. This sequence originates from an adult with an advanced solid tumor such as melanoma, head and neck, liver or kidney cancer. The source material was CD4+ or CD8+ T cells sorted from blood, sampled in a trial of the OX40 agonist ivuxolimab. CDR3 sequence: CASTRTTNEKLFF. In DNA, the CDR3 is TGTGCCAGCACCCGTACCACTAATGAAAAACTGTTTTTT.